The clone carrying this T cell receptor (beta chain) was found many times. TCRdb reprocessed the 5' RACE reads with MiXCR, giving one entry per CDR3 protein. Of just under 65,000 distinct CDR3 sequences listed, roughly 22% are singletons. The CDR3 is made up of 11 amino acids. V was shortened by 5 bases and J by 4 bases, with 6 bases between the two germline ends. This chain connects TRBV12-3 or TRBV12-4 to TRBJ2-7; D uncertain. Specimen: memory CD4+ T cells sorted from a lymph node. The subset: memory CD4+ T cells, CD4+CD45RO+CD25-. The origin of this receptor is a female donor with breast cancer. This chain's CDR3 is CASSNRYEQYF. CDR3 nucleotides: TGTGCCAGCAGTAACCGGTACGAGCAGTACTTC.